The 18 T cell receptor beta chains reported below all come from one sample, sequenced in a study of cytotoxic CD8 clonotypes in ibrutinib-treated CLL. Data came from immunoSEQ multiplex PCR; TCRdb stores just in-frame clones and leaves some out. Here the sample spans approximately 320,000 clones, under 70% being singletons. The input for sequencing was PBMCs, taken after 36 months of ibrutinib treatment. These receptors all come from a human donor with chronic lymphocytic leukemia.

The CDR3: CASSMIDRGNTEAFF. The CDR3 DNA reads TGTGCCAGTAGTATGATCGACAGGGGAAACACTGAAGCTTTCTTT. V gene TRBV19 combines with J gene TRBJ1-1; 8 nucleotides align to TRBD1. Germline V gene sequence: CDR1 LNHDA, CDR2 SQIVND (reference sequence). This CDR3 is built from 15 residues. Trimming at V came to 3 bases and at J to 2 bases, leaving 5 bases not matched to a gene.

The V and J genes are TRBV28 and TRBJ2-2, with D maybe TRBD2 (5 bases). Germline V gene data show CDR1 as MDHEN and CDR2 as SYDVKM. V gave up 5 bases and J gave up 0 bases, with 10 bases separating them. The CDR3 is made up of 15 amino acids. The CDR3 protein is CASSLGLANTGELFF. The CDR3 DNA sequence: TGTGCCAGCAGTCTCGGACTGGCGAACACCGGGGAGCTGTTTTTT.

Of note for this clone: The germline gene is not matched at one end of the junction; a read error may be the cause. V usage is TRBV6-1 and J usage is TRBJ2-7; 10 nucleotides line up with TRBD1. This CDR3 has 17 amino acids. CDR1 and CDR2 (germline): MNHNS, SASEGT. The CDR3 bases are TGTGCCAGCAGGGAAGGGACAGGGGCTTCGGTCTCCTACGAGCAGTACTTC. Translating gives CASREGTGASVSYEQYF.

This chain connects TRBV6-1 to TRBJ2-3, with unresolved D. From germline, CDR1 is MNHNS and CDR2 SASEGT. Trimming took off 3 bases at V and 0 bases at J, with 10 bases between the two ends. The CDR3 totals 15 residues. The chain's CDR3 is CASSDQLSSTDTQYF. The CDR3 bases are TGTGCCAGCAGTGACCAGTTATCTAGCACAGATACGCAGTATTTT.

The rearrangement links TRBV20-1 to TRBJ2-7, with D hard to call. V was cut by 7 bases and J by 0 bases, with 7 bases left in between. The CDR3 runs to 11 residues. Germline CDR1 DFQATT, CDR2 SNEGSKA (reference sequence). The CDR3 is CSVVSSYEQYF. In DNA, the CDR3 is TGCAGTGTGGTTAGCTCCTACGAGCAGTACTTC.

The V call is TRBV5-4, the J call TRBJ2-4, with a possible D match to TRBD2 (6 bases). V gave up 6 bases and J gave up 1 base, with 20 bases separating them. This CDR3 is built from 17 residues. The germline CDR1 and CDR2 sequences are SGHNT and YYREEE (reference sequence). The DNA of the CDR3 is TGTGCCAGCACCTTAAGGGGACTCCTGGGGGCCAAAAACATTCAGTACTTC. Protein: CASTLRGLLGAKNIQYF.

The chain combines TRBV7-4 with TRBJ1-1; D remains unclear. The CDR3 totals 15 residues. Germline V gene sequence: CDR1 SGHVT, CDR2 SQSDAQ. Between the trimmed V and J ends, which lost 6 bases and 5 bases, there was a span of 19 bases. DNA for the CDR3: TGTGCCAGCAGATGTGCCAACAGAGGTAAGACTGAAGCTTTCTTT. Its protein is CASRCANRGKTEAFF.

This clone occurred once. V gene TRBV5-1 combines with J gene TRBJ1-2; 7 nucleotides line up with TRBD1. Germline CDR1 is SGHRS and CDR2 is YFSETQ. The CDR3 sequence is 20 residues long. The V segment lost 0 bases and the J segment 0 bases; nucleotides outside the gene matches: 17. The CDR3 protein is CASSLENISRQGEANYGYTF. In DNA, the CDR3 is TGCGCCAGCAGCTTGGAGAATATCTCCCGCCAGGGGGAAGCTAACTATGGCTACACCTTC.

CDR3 sequence (DNA): TGTGCCAGTACTACACTAGCGGGAGGAATGAATGAGCAGTTCTTC. It specifies CASTTLAGGMNEQFF. This chain joins TRBV19 and TRBJ2-1; TRBD2 aligns across 12 bases. Trimming took 7 bases from V and 7 from J; bases not matched to a gene: 8. In germline, CDR1 is LNHDA, CDR2 SQIVND (reference sequence). The CDR3 totals 15 residues.

This clone was counted between two and nine times. This chain links TRBV9 with TRBJ2-5; TRBD2 matches at 8 bases. This CDR3 is built from 16 residues. V lost 4 bases to trimming and J lost 7 bases; unmatched junction nucleotides: 15. Per the germline V gene, CDR1 is SGDLS and CDR2 is YYNGEE. The CDR3 reads CASSPWTSPGDGTQYF. The CDR3 DNA reads as TGTGCCAGCAGCCCATGGACTAGCCCGGGGGACGGGACCCAGTACTTC.

This clone turned up a few times. J is TRBJ1-1 and V is TRBV6-5; the D is unclear. There are 13 residues in the CDR3. Germline-derived CDR1 and CDR2 are MNHEY and SVGAGI. The germline V and J ends were trimmed by 6 bases and 2 bases, with 10 bases remaining between them. CDR3 amino acids: CASSPGPNTEAFF. The DNA for the CDR3 is TGTGCCAGCAGCCCAGGACCCAACACTGAAGCTTTCTTT.

The chain combines TRBV5-6 with TRBJ1-2; 7 nucleotides line up with TRBD1. The germline CDR1 and CDR2 sequences are SGHDT and YYEEEE. The CDR3 length is 17 residues. Unmatched junction bases numbered 17, after V lost 5 bases and J lost 4 bases. The DNA for the CDR3 is TGTGCCAGCAGTTTCGACAGGGAATGGTACAAGTCCTATGGCTACACCTTC. Its protein product is CASSFDREWYKSYGYTF.

The V gene is TRBV7-2, the J gene TRBJ1-1; maybe TRBD1 (6 bases). Looked up from germline, CDR1 is SGHTA and CDR2 is FQGNSA. This CDR3 is 16 amino acids long. V shed 3 bases and J shed 6 bases, with 20 bases lying between them. The CDR3 DNA is TGTGCCAGCAGCTTTAGCCACTACCAGGGGTCGGCTGAAGCTTTCTTT. Protein product: CASSFSHYQGSAEAFF.

The V call is TRBV2, the J call TRBJ2-5; a possible D gene is TRBD1 (5 bases). The V and J ends lost 6 bases and 1 base respectively, with 12 bases between them. There are 14 residues in the CDR3. Per the germline V gene, CDR1 is SNHLY and CDR2 is FYNNEI. The CDR3 here is CASRLQVTQETQYF. The DNA of the CDR3 is TGTGCCAGCAGGCTACAGGTAACCCAAGAGACCCAGTACTTC.

This sequence joins TRBV27 and TRBJ2-1; TRBD1 matches 7 bases. CDR1 and CDR2 from the germline V gene are MNHEY and SMNVEV (reference sequence). The CDR3 is 18 residues long. V gave up 5 bases and J gave up 0 bases; unmatched junction bases: 13. The CDR3 region is CASSAPTGKLSSYNEQFF. In DNA, the CDR3 is TGTGCCAGCAGTGCGCCGACAGGGAAGTTGAGCTCCTACAATGAGCAGTTCTTC.

The chain carries TRBV19 and TRBJ1-1, with D possibly being TRBD1 (5 bases). This CDR3 spans 13 amino acids. The germline CDR1 and CDR2 sequences are LNHDA and SQIVND (reference sequence). V was cut by 0 bases and J by 6 bases, with 8 bases left in between. The CDR3 protein is CASSIDRGPEAFF. The CDR3 DNA reads as TGTGCCAGTAGTATAGATAGGGGCCCTGAAGCTTTCTTT.

This clone was seen a few times. V and J are TRBV6-4 and TRBJ1-1; 7 nucleotides line up with TRBD1. Germline CDR1 is MRHNA and CDR2 is SNTAGT. This CDR3 spans 14 amino acids. The trim removed 7 bases at V and 0 bases at J, leaving 5 bases unmatched. In DNA, the CDR3 is TGTGCCAGCAAACCGGGACAGATGAACACTGAAGCTTTCTTT. Its translation is CASKPGQMNTEAFF.

This clone was observed once. This chain joins TRBV2 and TRBJ1-6, with TRBD1 matching 7 bases. Germline V gene sequence: CDR1 SNHLY, CDR2 FYNNEI. With 7 bases clipped from V and 3 bases from J, the junction kept 6 bases outside the gene matches. The length of the CDR3 is 15 residues. The CDR3 sequence: CASNNRQGYNSPLHF. Written as DNA, the CDR3 is TGTGCCAGCAACAATCGACAGGGCTATAATTCACCCCTCCACTTT.